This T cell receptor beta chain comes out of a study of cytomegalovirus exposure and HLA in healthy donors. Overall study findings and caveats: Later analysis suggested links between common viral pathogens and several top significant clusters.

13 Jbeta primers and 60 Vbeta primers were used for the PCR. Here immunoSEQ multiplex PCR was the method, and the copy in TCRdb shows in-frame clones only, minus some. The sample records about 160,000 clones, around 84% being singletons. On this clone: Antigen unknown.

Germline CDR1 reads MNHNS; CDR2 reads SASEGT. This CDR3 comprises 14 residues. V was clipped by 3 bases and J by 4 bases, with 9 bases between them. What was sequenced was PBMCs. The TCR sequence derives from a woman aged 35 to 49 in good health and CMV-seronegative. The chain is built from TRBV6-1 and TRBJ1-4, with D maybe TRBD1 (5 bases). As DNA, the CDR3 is TGTGCCAGCAGTGACCAGGGCCTTAATGAAAAACTGTTTTTT. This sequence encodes CASSDQGLNEKLFF.